The rows below give T cell receptor beta chains drawn from one sample of a study of beta chain features in type 1 diabetes. Libraries were prepared by immunoSEQ multiplex PCR; TCRdb keeps only in-frame clonotypes and omits some of them. The table shows about 240,000 clones, with approximately 15% occurring only once. Sequencing input: naive CD4+ T cells from blood. The receptors come from a man aged 25-45 years with type 1 diabetes. CDR3s include the opening cysteine and the closing phenylalanine or tryptophan. D genes are given only for firm matches. Rows give clone size only sometimes, using once, few, many, or a class for an expanded clone.

cdr3_aa cdr3_nt clone_size j_call d_call v_call
CASSEGLAGGGETQYF TGTGCCAGCAGTGAAGGGCTAGCGGGAGGTGGAGAGACCCAGTACTTC . TRBJ2-5 TRBD2 TRBV6-1
CAWSVWGDTEAFF TGTGCCTGGAGTGTTTGGGGGGACACTGAAGCTTTCTTT . TRBJ1-1 . TRBV30
CASSFGGSGVDTQYF TGCGCCAGCAGCTTCGGTGGGAGTGGCGTAGATACGCAGTATTTT few TRBJ2-3 . TRBV5-1
CASSLGTPNTGELFF TGTGCCAGCAGCTTGGGGACACCTAACACCGGGGAGCTGTTTTTT few TRBJ2-2 . TRBV5-4
CSARGQGGNIQYF TGCAGCGCCCGGGGACAGGGCGGGAACATTCAGTACTTC few TRBJ2-4 TRBD1 TRBV29-1
CASSPQETGGGETQYF TGTGCCAGCTCACCTCAGGAGACAGGGGGAGGAGAGACCCAGTACTTC . TRBJ2-5 TRBD1 TRBV18
CAWSVMGHEAFF TGTGCCTGGAGTGTCATGGGACATGAAGCTTTCTTT . TRBJ1-1 . TRBV30
CSVSKGANYGYTF TGCAGCGTTTCGAAGGGGGCTAACTATGGCTACACCTTC few TRBJ1-2 . TRBV29-1
CASSLPGLAGSETQYF TGTGCCAGCAGCTTACCGGGACTAGCGGGAAGTGAGACCCAGTACTTC . TRBJ2-5 TRBD2 TRBV5-4
CASSLSRGYTGELFF TGTGCCAGCAGCTTGTCCAGGGGGTATACCGGGGAGCTGTTTTTT . TRBJ2-2 TRBD1 TRBV7-9
CASSVSGTSRETQYF TGTGCCAGCAGCGTCTCCGGGACTAGCCGGGAGACCCAGTACTTC few TRBJ2-5 TRBD2 TRBV9
CASTGGTNYGYTF TGTGCCAGCACCGGAGGTACTAACTATGGCTACACCTTC few TRBJ1-2 . TRBV9
CASSRGGTDTQYF TGTGCCAGCAGTAGGGGTGGTACAGATACGCAGTATTTT few TRBJ2-3 . TRBV6-5
CASSAGGTGGTDTQYF TGTGCCAGCAGCGCAGGGGGGACAGGGGGCACAGATACGCAGTATTTT few TRBJ2-3 TRBD1 TRBV11-2
CASSLRTGGGYTF TGTGCCAGCAGCTTACGGACAGGGGGTGGCTACACCTTC few TRBJ1-2 TRBD1 TRBV7-9
CASSSYLQSGLAEPYEQYF TGTGCCAGCAGCTCCTACCTGCAATCGGGACTAGCGGAACCCTACGAGCAGTACTTC few TRBJ2-7 TRBD2 TRBV5-4
CASSPGGQGKLNYGYTF TGCGCCAGCAGCCCCGGGGGGCAGGGAAAACTTAACTATGGCTACACCTTC . TRBJ1-2 . TRBV5-1
CASRQEGNTEAFF TGTGCCAGCAGACAGGAGGGCAACACTGAAGCTTTCTTT . TRBJ1-1 . TRBV2
CAIIAGTSGSDTQYF TGTGCCATCATCGCAGGGACTAGCGGGTCAGATACGCAGTATTTT few TRBJ2-3 TRBD2 TRBV7-6
CASSPTGDYYEQYF TGTGCCAGCAGCCCGACAGGAGATTACTACGAGCAGTACTTC . TRBJ2-7 . TRBV11-2